This T cell receptor (beta chain) was identified during a study of blood T cells in healthy people across ages. With respect to this clonotype: The antigen remains unidentified.

Alongside a J-beta primer mix, a sample-barcoded 5' primer served in a second PCR lasting about 7 to 12 cycles. TCRdb reprocessed the 5' RACE reads with MiXCR, giving one entry per CDR3 protein. Found here are roughly 790,000 distinct CDR3 sequences, 35% to 45% of them singletons; the top ten hold around 20%. Study-wide results and caveats: It was held that the diversity estimates obtained from one million T cells were underestimates.

The sequenced sample was blood. The clonotype was recovered from a woman aged 55-70 years in good health.

In DNA form, the CDR3 reads TGCAGTGCCCCTGACAGGGGATATGAAGCTTTCTTT. This encodes CSAPDRGYEAFF. The rearrangement uses TRBV20-1 and TRBJ1-1; the match to TRBD1 covers 8 bases. CDR3 length equals 12 residues. After removal of 6 bases from V and 7 bases from J, the junction contained 7 bases not matched to a gene. Germline CDR1 DFQATT, CDR2 SNEGSKA (reference sequence).